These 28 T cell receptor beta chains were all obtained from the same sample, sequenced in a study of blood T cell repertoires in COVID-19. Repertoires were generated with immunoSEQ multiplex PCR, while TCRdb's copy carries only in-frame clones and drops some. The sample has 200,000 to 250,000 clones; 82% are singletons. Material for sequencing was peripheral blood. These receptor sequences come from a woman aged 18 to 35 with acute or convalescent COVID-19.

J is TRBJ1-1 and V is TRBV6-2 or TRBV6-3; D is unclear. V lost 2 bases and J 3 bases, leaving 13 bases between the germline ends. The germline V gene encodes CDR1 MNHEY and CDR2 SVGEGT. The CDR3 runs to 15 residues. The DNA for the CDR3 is TGTGCCAGCAGTTACGGGCGGGAAACATACACTGAAGCTTTCTTT. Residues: CASSYGRETYTEAFF.

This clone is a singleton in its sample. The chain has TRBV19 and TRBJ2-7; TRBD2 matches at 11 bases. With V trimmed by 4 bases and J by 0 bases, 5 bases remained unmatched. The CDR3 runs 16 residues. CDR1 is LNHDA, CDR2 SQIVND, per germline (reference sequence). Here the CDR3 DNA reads TGTGCCAGTAGTAGAAGACTAGCGGGACTCTCCTACGAGCAGTACTTC. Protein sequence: CASSRRLAGLSYEQYF.

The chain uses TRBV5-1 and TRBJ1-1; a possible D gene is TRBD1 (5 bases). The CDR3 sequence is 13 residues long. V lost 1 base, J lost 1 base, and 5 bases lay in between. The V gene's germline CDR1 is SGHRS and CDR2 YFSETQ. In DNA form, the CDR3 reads TGCGCCAGCAGCTTGACAGGGAACACTGAAGCTTTCTTT. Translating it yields CASSLTGNTEAFF.

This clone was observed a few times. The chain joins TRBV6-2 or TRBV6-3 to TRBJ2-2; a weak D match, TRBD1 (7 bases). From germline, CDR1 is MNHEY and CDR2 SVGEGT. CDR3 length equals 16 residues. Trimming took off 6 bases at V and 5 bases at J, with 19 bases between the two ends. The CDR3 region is CASSSPQGEETGELFF. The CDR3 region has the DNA TGTGCCAGCAGCTCGCCCCAGGGGGAGGAGACCGGGGAGCTGTTTTTT.

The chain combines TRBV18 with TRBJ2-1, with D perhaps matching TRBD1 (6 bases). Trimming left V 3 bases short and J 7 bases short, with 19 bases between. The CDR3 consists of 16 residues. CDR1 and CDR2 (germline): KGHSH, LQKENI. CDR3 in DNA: TGTGCCAGCTCACCGTTCCGGAGAGGGGGTCGGAATGAGCAGTTCTTC. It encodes CASSPFRRGGRNEQFF. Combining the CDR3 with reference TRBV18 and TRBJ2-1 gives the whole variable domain NAGVMQNPRHLVRRRGQEARLRCSPMKGHSHVYWYRQLPEEGLKFMVYLQKENIIDESGMPKERFSAEFPKEGPSILRIQQVVRGDSAAYFCASSPFRRGGRNEQFFGPGTRLTVL.

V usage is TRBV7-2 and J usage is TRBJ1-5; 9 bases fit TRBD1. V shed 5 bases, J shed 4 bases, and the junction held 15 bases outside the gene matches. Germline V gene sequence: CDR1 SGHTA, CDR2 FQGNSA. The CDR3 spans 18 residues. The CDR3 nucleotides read TGTGCCAGCAGCGCACAACCATTTACAGGGGGCTTGAATCAGCCCCAGCATTTT. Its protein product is CASSAQPFTGGLNQPQHF.

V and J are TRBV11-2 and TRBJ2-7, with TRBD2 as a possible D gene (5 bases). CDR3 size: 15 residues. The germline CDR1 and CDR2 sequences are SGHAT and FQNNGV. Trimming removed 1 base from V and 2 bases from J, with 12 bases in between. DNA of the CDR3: TGTGCCAGCAGCTTAGTCTCCGGGATAGCCTACGAGCAGTACTTC. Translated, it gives CASSLVSGIAYEQYF.

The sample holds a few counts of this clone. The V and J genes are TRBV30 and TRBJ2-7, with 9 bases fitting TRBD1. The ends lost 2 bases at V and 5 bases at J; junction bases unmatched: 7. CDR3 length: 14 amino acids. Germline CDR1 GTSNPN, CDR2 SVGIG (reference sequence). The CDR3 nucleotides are TGTGCCTGGAGTTACCGGGACAGGGACCACGAGCAGTACTTC. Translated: CAWSYRDRDHEQYF.

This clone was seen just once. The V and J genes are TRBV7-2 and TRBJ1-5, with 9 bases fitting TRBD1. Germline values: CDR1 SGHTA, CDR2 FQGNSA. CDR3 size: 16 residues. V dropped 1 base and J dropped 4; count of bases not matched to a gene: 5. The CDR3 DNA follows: TGTGCCAGCAGCTTAGTCGAACAGGGGGCGAATCAGCCCCAGCATTTT. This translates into CASSLVEQGANQPQHF.

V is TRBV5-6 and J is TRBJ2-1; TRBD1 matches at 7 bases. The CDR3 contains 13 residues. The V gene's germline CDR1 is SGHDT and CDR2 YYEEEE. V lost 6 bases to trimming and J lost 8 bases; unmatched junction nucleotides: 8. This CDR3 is CASTQGVWDEQFF. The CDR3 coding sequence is TGTGCCAGCACCCAGGGGGTTTGGGATGAGCAGTTCTTC.

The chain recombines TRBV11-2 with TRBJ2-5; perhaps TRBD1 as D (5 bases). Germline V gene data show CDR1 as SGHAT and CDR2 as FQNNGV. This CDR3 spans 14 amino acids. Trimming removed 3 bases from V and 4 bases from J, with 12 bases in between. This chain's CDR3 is CASSFGQGRETQYF. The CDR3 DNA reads TGTGCCAGCAGCTTCGGTCAGGGCCGAGAGACCCAGTACTTC.

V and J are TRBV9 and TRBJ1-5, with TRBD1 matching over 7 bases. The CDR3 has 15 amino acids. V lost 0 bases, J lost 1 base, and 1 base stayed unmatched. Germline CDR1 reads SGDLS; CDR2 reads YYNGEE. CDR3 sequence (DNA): TGTGCCAGCAGCGTAGAGGGACAGAGCAATCAGCCCCAGCATTTT. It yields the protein CASSVEGQSNQPQHF.

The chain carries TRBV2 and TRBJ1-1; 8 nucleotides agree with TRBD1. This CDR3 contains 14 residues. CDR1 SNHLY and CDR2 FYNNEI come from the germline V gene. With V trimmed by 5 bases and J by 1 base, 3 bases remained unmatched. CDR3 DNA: TGTGCCAGCAGTATAGGACAGGGGAACACTGAAGCTTTCTTT. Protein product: CASSIGQGNTEAFF.

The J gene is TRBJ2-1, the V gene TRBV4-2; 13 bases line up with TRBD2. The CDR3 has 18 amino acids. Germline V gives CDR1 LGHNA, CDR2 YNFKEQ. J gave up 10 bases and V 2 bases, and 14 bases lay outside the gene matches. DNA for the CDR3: TGTGCCAGCAGCCAAAGACTAGCGGGAGGCTCCGGCCAGGGGGAGCAGTTCTTC. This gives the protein CASSQRLAGGSGQGEQFF.

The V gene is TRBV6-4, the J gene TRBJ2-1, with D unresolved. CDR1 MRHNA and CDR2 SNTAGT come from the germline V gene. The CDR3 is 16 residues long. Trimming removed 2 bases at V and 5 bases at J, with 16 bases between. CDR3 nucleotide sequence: TGTGCCAGCAGTGACCTCGGTAGCTTCGTCCACAATGAGCAGTTCTTC. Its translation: CASSDLGSFVHNEQFF.

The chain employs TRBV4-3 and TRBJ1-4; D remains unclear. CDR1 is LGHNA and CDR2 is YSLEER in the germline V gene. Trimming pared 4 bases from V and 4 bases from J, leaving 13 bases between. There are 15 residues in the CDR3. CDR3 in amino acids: CASSRTGNLNEKLFF. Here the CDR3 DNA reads TGCGCCAGCAGCCGAACCGGGAATCTTAATGAAAAACTGTTTTTT.

DNA of the CDR3: TGTGCCAGCAGCTTTGGACAGGGGGCGAATTCACCCCTCCACTTT. Its protein is CASSFGQGANSPLHF. This chain connects TRBV7-9 to TRBJ1-6; TRBD1 aligns across 11 bases. Germline CDR1 SEHNR, CDR2 FQNEAQ (reference sequence). V was pared by 3 bases and J by 7 bases, with 2 bases of the junction left unmatched. This CDR3 has 15 amino acids.

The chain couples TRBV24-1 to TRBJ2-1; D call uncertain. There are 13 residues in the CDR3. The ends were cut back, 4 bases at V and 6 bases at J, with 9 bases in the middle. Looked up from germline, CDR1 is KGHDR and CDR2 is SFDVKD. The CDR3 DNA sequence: TGTGCCACCAGTGACTCTGGCAGCAATGAGCAGTTCTTC. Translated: CATSDSGSNEQFF.

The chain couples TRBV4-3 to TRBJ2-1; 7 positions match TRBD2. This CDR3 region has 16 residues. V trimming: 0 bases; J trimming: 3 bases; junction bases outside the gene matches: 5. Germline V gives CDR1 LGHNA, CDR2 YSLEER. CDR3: CASSQDRLAGYNEQFF. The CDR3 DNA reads TGCGCCAGCAGCCAAGATCGATTAGCGGGCTACAATGAGCAGTTCTTC.

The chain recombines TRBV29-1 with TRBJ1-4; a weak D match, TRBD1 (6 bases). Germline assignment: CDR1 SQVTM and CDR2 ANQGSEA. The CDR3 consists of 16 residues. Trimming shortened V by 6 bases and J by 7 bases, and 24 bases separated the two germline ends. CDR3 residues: CSVTSTGIQGGEKLFF. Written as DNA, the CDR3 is TGCAGCGTCACCTCAACCGGGATACAGGGTGGTGAAAAACTGTTTTTT.

CDR3 nucleotides: TGTGCCAGCAGGGTACCGGGACAGGGGAACACTGAAGCTTTCTTT. Translation gives CASRVPGQGNTEAFF. V is TRBV6-5 and J is TRBJ1-1, with TRBD1 matching over 9 bases. The CDR3 length is 15 residues. The J segment lost 1 base and the V segment lost 6 bases, leaving 6 bases of the junction unmatched. CDR1 and CDR2 (germline): MNHEY, SVGAGI.

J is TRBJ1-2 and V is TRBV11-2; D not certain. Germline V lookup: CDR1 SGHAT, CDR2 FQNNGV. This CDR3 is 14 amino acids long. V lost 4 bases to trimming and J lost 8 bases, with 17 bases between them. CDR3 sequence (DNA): TGTGCCAGCAGCTCCGTTTCTCGGAGGAAAGGCTACACCTTC. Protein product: CASSSVSRRKGYTF.

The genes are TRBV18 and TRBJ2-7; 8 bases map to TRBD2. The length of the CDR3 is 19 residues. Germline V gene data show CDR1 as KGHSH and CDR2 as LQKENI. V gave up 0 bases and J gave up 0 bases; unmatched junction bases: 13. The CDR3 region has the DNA TGTGCCAGCTCACCACCCCTTCTAGAGCGGGAGTCCTACTCCTACGAGCAGTACTTC. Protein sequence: CASSPPLLERESYSYEQYF.

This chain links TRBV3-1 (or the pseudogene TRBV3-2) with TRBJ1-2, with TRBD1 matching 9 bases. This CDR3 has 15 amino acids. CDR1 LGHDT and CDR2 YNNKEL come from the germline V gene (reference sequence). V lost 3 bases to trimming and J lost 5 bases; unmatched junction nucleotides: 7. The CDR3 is CASSHRPGQGYGYTF. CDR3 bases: TGTGCCAGCAGCCACCGTCCGGGACAGGGTTATGGCTACACCTTC.

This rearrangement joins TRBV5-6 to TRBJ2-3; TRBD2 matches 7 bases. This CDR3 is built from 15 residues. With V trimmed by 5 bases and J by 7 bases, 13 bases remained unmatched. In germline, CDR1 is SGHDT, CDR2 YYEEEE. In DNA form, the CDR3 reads TGTGCCAGCAGATCCGTCGCGGGAGAAGGATATACGCAGTATTTT. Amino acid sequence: CASRSVAGEGYTQYF.

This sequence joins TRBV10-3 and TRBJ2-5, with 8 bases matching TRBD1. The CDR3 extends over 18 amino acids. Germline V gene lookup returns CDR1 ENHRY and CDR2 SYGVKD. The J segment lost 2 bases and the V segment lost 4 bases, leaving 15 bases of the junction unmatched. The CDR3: CAISGPQAQGDRQETQYF. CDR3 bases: TGTGCCATCAGTGGACCCCAGGCACAGGGGGACCGGCAAGAGACCCAGTACTTC.

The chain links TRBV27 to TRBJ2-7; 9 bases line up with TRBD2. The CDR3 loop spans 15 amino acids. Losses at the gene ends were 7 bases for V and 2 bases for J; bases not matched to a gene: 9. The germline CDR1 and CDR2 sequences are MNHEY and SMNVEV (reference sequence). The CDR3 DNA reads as TGTGCCAGCACCACCCGGGCGGGGGGGCCCTACGAGCAGTACTTC. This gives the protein CASTTRAGGPYEQYF.

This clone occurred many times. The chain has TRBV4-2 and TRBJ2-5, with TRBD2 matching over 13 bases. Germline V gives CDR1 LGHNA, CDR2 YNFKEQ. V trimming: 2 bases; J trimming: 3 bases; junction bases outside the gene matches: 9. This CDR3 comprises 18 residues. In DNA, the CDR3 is TGTGCCAGCAGCCAAAGGACTAGCGGGAGTAGCGGAGAAGAGACCCAGTACTTC. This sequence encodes CASSQRTSGSSGEETQYF.